These 23 T cell receptor beta chains were sequenced from one sample in a study of cytomegalovirus exposure and HLA in healthy donors. Primers included in the PCR were 60 Vbeta and 13 Jbeta primers. The method was immunoSEQ multiplex PCR; TCRdb's version includes in-frame clones alone and lacks a portion of them. The table lists 83,000 or so clones, roughly three quarters of them singletons. Sequencing was carried out using PBMCs. The source is a woman aged 40 to 49 in good health and CMV-seropositive.

The chain combines TRBV7-9 with TRBJ2-3; TRBD1 matches 7 bases. The CDR3 covers 14 residues. In germline, CDR1 is SEHNR, CDR2 FQNEAQ (reference sequence). V lost 4 bases, J lost 4 bases, and 5 bases stayed unmatched. CDR3 protein: CASSWRQGSDTQYF. The CDR3 bases are TGTGCCAGCAGCTGGAGACAGGGTTCAGATACGCAGTATTTT.

The chain links TRBV5-4 to TRBJ2-5, with D maybe TRBD2 (5 bases). The V gene lost 4 bases and the J gene lost 5 bases, with 6 bases spanning the gap. The length of the CDR3 is 11 residues. Germline V gene sequence: CDR1 SGHNT, CDR2 YYREEE (reference sequence). CDR3 in amino acids: CASSPGETQYF. DNA of the CDR3: TGTGCCAGCAGCCCGGGGGAGACCCAGTACTTC.

J is TRBJ2-5 and V is TRBV28; 9 nucleotides agree with TRBD1. The CDR3 length is 13 residues. V gave up 6 bases and J gave up 5 bases; unmatched junction bases: 4. Germline CDR1 MDHEN, CDR2 SYDVKM. CDR3 nucleotide sequence: TGTGCCAGCAGGACAGGGGGGGAGGAGACCCAGTACTTC. Translation: CASRTGGEETQYF.

This clone was counted between two and nine times. The chain has TRBV2 and TRBJ1-1; 9 bases map to TRBD1. CDR1 is SNHLY and CDR2 is FYNNEI in the germline V gene. The CDR3 spans 12 residues. With 6 bases clipped from V and 4 bases from J, the junction kept 0 bases outside the gene matches. The CDR3: CASRTGGTEAFF. In nucleotides, the CDR3 is TGTGCCAGCAGGACAGGGGGCACTGAAGCTTTCTTT.

The CDR3 sequence: CASSVRTPLRNEQFF. DNA for the CDR3: TGTGCCAGCAGTGTGAGGACACCTCTGCGCAATGAGCAGTTCTTC. The chain recombines TRBV6-1 with TRBJ2-1; perhaps TRBD1 as D (5 bases). The CDR3 covers 15 residues. Trimming shortened V by 4 bases and J by 6 bases, and 16 bases separated the two germline ends. Germline loops: CDR1 MNHNS, CDR2 SASEGT.

The chain has TRBV19 and TRBJ1-4, with D possibly TRBD1 on 6 matching bases. Trimming pared 7 bases from V and 8 bases from J, leaving 17 bases between. Germline-derived CDR1 and CDR2 are LNHDA and SQIVND (reference sequence). This CDR3 spans 14 amino acids. CDR3: CASTRGGRDEKLFF. CDR3 DNA sequence: TGTGCCAGTACCCGGGGGGGGCGCGACGAAAAACTGTTTTTT. The variable domain in full, completed from reference TRBV19 and TRBJ1-4, reads DGGITQSPKYLFRKEGQNVTLSCEQNLNHDAMYWYRQDPGQGLRLIYYSQIVNDFQKGDIAEGYSVSREKKESFPLTVTSAQKNPTAFYLCASTRGGRDEKLFFGSGTQLSVL.

This clone was detected once. V usage is TRBV28 and J usage is TRBJ2-1; the D gene is possibly TRBD2 (6 bases). This CDR3 is 13 amino acids long. Between the trimmed V and J ends, which lost 3 bases and 4 bases, there was a span of 7 bases. Germline lookup yields CDR1 MDHEN and CDR2 SYDVKM. The CDR3 coding sequence is TGTGCCAGCAGTTTGGGGGGTTACAATGAGCAGTTCTTC. Translated, it gives CASSLGGYNEQFF. The entire variable domain, with the rest obtained from reference TRBV28 and TRBJ2-1, is as follows: DVKVTQSSRYLVKRTGEKVFLECVQDMDHENMFWYRQDPGLGLRLIYFSYDVKMKEKGDIPEGYSVSREKKERFSLILESASTNQTSMYLCASSLGGYNEQFFGPGTRLTVL.

This clone was observed a handful of times. The chain couples TRBV11-2 to TRBJ1-5, with D possibly being TRBD1 (6 bases). V lost 5 bases to trimming and J lost 2 bases, with 13 bases between them. The CDR3 consists of 15 residues. From germline, CDR1 is SGHAT and CDR2 FQNNGV. The CDR3 DNA reads as TGTGCCAGCAGCGGAACAGGGATTGGCAATCAGCCCCAGCATTTT. Translating it yields CASSGTGIGNQPQHF. Variable domain in full (rest from reference TRBV11-2 and TRBJ1-5): EAGVAQSPRYKIIEKRQSVAFWCNPISGHATLYWYQQILGQGPKLLIQFQNNGVVDDSQLPKDRFSAERLKGVDSTLKIQPAKLEDSAVYLCASSGTGIGNQPQHFGDGTRLSIL.

The V and J genes are TRBV2 and TRBJ2-7, with 7 positions matching TRBD1. V lost 8 bases, J lost 1 base, and 8 bases stayed unmatched. CDR3 length equals 14 residues. Germline CDR1 reads SNHLY; CDR2 reads FYNNEI. The CDR3 is CASGDSLFSYEQYF. The CDR3 nucleotides read TGTGCCAGCGGGGACAGTCTTTTTTCCTACGAGCAGTACTTC.

Worth noting for this clone: Distinct nucleotide sequences in the sample also encode this CDR3. The chain employs TRBV6-5 and TRBJ1-1; D gene uncertain. The V end was cut by 2 bases, the J end by 1 base, with 5 bases between. The V gene's germline CDR1 is MNHEY and CDR2 SVGAGI. CDR3 length equals 13 residues. The CDR3 nucleotides read TGTGCCAGCAGTTACGGGCAGAACACTGAAGCTTTCTTT. Amino acids: CASSYGQNTEAFF.

The chain couples TRBV6-6 to TRBJ2-1; 8 bases match TRBD2. This CDR3 region has 16 residues. Per germline, CDR1 MNHNY and CDR2 SVGAGI (reference sequence). V shed 0 bases, J shed 4 bases, and the junction held 5 bases outside the gene matches. CDR3 amino acids: CASSYSGAGAYNEQFF. DNA of the CDR3: TGTGCCAGCAGTTACTCGGGAGCGGGAGCATACAATGAGCAGTTCTTC.

V and J are TRBV7-9 and TRBJ2-3; D is uncertain. Germline V gives CDR1 SEHNR, CDR2 FQNEAQ (reference sequence). With 5 bases removed from V and 2 bases from J, the gap between germline ends came to 5 bases. This CDR3 has 12 residues. The CDR3 bases are TGTGCCAGCAGCCTCTTCACAGATACGCAGTATTTT. Its protein is CASSLFTDTQYF. Drawing the rest from reference TRBV7-9 and TRBJ2-3, the complete variable domain is DTGVSQNPRHKITKRGQNVTFRCDPISEHNRLYWYRQTLGQGPEFLTYFQNEAQLEKSRLLSDRFSAERPKGSFSTLEIQRTEQGDSAMYLCASSLFTDTQYFGPGTRLTVL.

V and J are TRBV11-3 and TRBJ2-7, with D hard to call. Germline V lookup: CDR1 SGHNT, CDR2 YENEEA. The CDR3 covers 12 residues. V was pared by 5 bases and J by 6 bases, with 11 bases between. CDR3 nucleotide sequence: TGTGCCAGCAGCCCGCGGTCGGGCGAGCAGTACTTC. Translated: CASSPRSGEQYF.

The chain has TRBV5-8 and TRBJ1-4, with TRBD1 matching over 7 bases. The CDR3 totals 15 residues. In germline, CDR1 is SGHTS, CDR2 YDEGEE. V lost 4 bases and J lost 4; bases outside the gene matches: 7. The CDR3 DNA sequence: TGTGCCAGCAGCCTCGGGACAGTTCTTAATGAAAAACTGTTTTTT. The encoded protein is CASSLGTVLNEKLFF.

This rearrangement joins TRBV6-6 to TRBJ2-5; 9 positions agree with TRBD1. CDR1 MNHNY and CDR2 SVGAGI come from the germline V gene (reference sequence). The CDR3 totals 15 residues. The J segment lost 0 bases and the V segment lost 6 bases, leaving 5 bases of the junction unmatched. The CDR3 reads CASSWDRENQETQYF. The DNA for the CDR3 is TGTGCCAGCAGCTGGGACAGGGAGAACCAAGAGACCCAGTACTTC.

This clone was seen more than once but under ten times. The rearrangement uses TRBV18 and TRBJ2-7; a weak D match, TRBD1 (6 bases). V was clipped by 3 bases and J by 6 bases, with 15 bases between them. There are 14 residues in the CDR3. CDR1 is KGHSH, CDR2 LQKENI, per germline. The CDR3 spells CASSPGQTTVEQYF. DNA for the CDR3: TGTGCCAGCTCACCGGGACAAACGACTGTCGAGCAGTACTTC.

The J gene is TRBJ1-2, the V gene TRBV5-6; D gene ambiguous. CDR1 SGHDT and CDR2 YYEEEE come from the germline V gene. This CDR3 has 15 amino acids. Between the trimmed V and J ends, which lost 0 bases and 4 bases, there was a span of 13 bases. The CDR3 is CASSLGRGTFYGYTF. In DNA form, the CDR3 reads TGTGCCAGCAGCTTGGGTCGGGGAACCTTCTATGGCTACACCTTC.

V usage is TRBV10-3 and J usage is TRBJ2-1, with TRBD2 identical over 8 bases. From germline, CDR1 is ENHRY and CDR2 SYGVKD. This CDR3 contains 13 residues. Trimming at V came to 4 bases and at J to 7 bases, leaving 3 bases not matched to a gene. CDR3 coding DNA: TGTGCCATCAGTGGGACTAGCCAGAATGAGCAGTTCTTC. This translates into CAISGTSQNEQFF.

This chain uses TRBV30 with TRBJ2-7, with a tentative D call TRBD1 (6 bases). The CDR3 loop spans 14 amino acids. Looked up from germline, CDR1 is GTSNPN and CDR2 is SVGIG (reference sequence). V gave up 7 bases and J gave up 3 bases, with 19 bases separating them. CDR3 protein: CALVPPTGNYEQYF. For the CDR3, the DNA is TGTGCCTTGGTCCCCCCAACAGGGAACTACGAGCAGTACTTC.

This chain uses TRBV4-2 with TRBJ2-5, with 14 bases fitting TRBD2. The end of the DNA is better explained by TRBJ2-7, so the J call may be wrong. The CDR3 is 16 amino acids. CDR1 is LGHNA, CDR2 YNFKEQ, per germline. The CDR3 nucleotides are TGTGCCAGCAGCCCTTACGGGACTAGCGGGGGTTACGAGCAGTACTTC. Translated: CASSPYGTSGGYEQYF.

The genes are TRBV6-1 and TRBJ2-7; D possibly corresponds to TRBD1 (6 bases). The V and J ends lost 8 bases and 4 bases respectively, with 9 bases between them. From germline, CDR1 is MNHNS and CDR2 SASEGT. This CDR3 region has 11 residues. CDR3 sequence (DNA): TGTGCCAGCCAAGGGGGATACGAGCAGTACTTC. The encoded protein is CASQGGYEQYF.

The J gene is TRBJ1-2, the V gene TRBV14; D is perhaps TRBD1 (5 bases). In germline, CDR1 is SGHDN, CDR2 FVKESK. Between the trimmed V and J ends, which lost 0 bases and 8 bases, there was a span of 16 bases. CDR3 size: 15 residues. CDR3 in amino acids: CASSQDRWAGSGYTF. The CDR3 nucleotides are TGTGCCAGCAGCCAAGATCGGTGGGCAGGGTCCGGCTACACCTTC.

The V gene is TRBV5-4, the J gene TRBJ2-1; 8 bases are shared with TRBD2. V lost 0 bases and J lost 4; bases outside the gene matches: 12. The germline V gene encodes CDR1 SGHNT and CDR2 YYREEE (reference sequence). This CDR3 has 18 residues. CDR3 sequence reads: CASSLGMGGAGDYNEQFF. In DNA form, the CDR3 reads TGTGCCAGCAGCTTGGGGATGGGGGGAGCGGGGGATTACAATGAGCAGTTCTTC.